This TCR beta chain emerged from a study of blood T cells in healthy people across ages. A second about 6 to 12 cycle PCR used barcoded and J-beta primers. Carrying 12 random nucleotides, a template-switch adaptor labeled each individual cDNA molecule. Each CDR3 protein gets one entry after TCRdb re-called the 5' RACE reads with MiXCR. The sample includes 1.5 million or so distinct CDR3 sequences, roughly 43% of them seen just once. In germline, CDR1 is MNHEY, CDR2 SVGAGI. CDR3 length: 14 amino acids. The V gene end was trimmed by 2 bases and the J gene end by 7 bases; junction bases not matched to a gene: 5.

The TCR was taken from a woman under 30 in good health. The V call is TRBV6-5, the J call TRBJ2-1, with 7 nucleotides matching TRBD2. Material for sequencing was blood. This CDR3 reads CASSYRDGGNEQFF. In nucleotides, the CDR3 is TGTGCCAGCAGTTACCGGGACGGGGGGAATGAGCAGTTCTTC.